This is a list of T cell receptor beta chains from one sample in a study of cytomegalovirus exposure and HLA in healthy donors. Produced via immunoSEQ multiplex PCR; TCRdb's table is partial and in-frame only. This sample has about 170,000 clones, with around three quarters found just once. Sequencing used PBMCs. The receptors were sampled from a woman aged 25 to 39 in good health and CMV-seropositive. Both conserved end residues are part of each CDR3. The D gene is left open where the match is weak. Clone size, where shown, is once, few, many, or a class for clones that have expanded.

clone_size	v_call	j_call	d_call	cdr3_aa	cdr3_nt
NA	TRBV5-1	TRBJ1-5	TRBD1	CASSWGQDQPQHF	TGCGCCAGCAGCTGGGGACAGGATCAGCCCCAGCATTTT
NA	TRBV7-9	TRBJ2-7	TRBD2	CASSRLSGREISSSYEQYF	TGTGCCAGCAGCCGTCTAAGTGGGAGGGAGATCTCCAGCTCCTACGAGCAGTACTTC
NA	TRBV5-4	TRBJ2-5	NA	CASSSDFQETQYF	TGTGCCAGCAGCTCCGACTTCCAAGAGACCCAGTACTTC
NA	TRBV6-5	TRBJ2-1	NA	CASSYQQGAYNEQFF	TGTGCCAGCAGTTACCAACAGGGTGCCTACAATGAGCAGTTCTTC
NA	TRBV9	TRBJ1-4	TRBD1	CASSAPDRGSFATNEKLFF	TGTGCCAGCAGCGCGCCGGACAGGGGGAGTTTTGCAACTAATGAAAAACTGTTTTTT
NA	TRBV6-6	TRBJ2-7	TRBD2	CASSDLAGGNYEQYF	TGTGCCAGCAGCGACCTAGCGGGGGGGAACTACGAGCAGTACTTC
once	TRBV6-1	TRBJ2-2	TRBD2	CASSALGGGTKNGELFF	TGTGCCAGCAGTGCCCTCGGGGGGGGGACGAAGAACGGGGAGCTGTTTTTT
NA	TRBV7-8	TRBJ2-1	TRBD2	CASTRTSGYNEQFF	TGTGCCAGCACCCGGACTAGCGGATACAATGAGCAGTTCTTC
NA	TRBV18	TRBJ1-5	TRBD1	CASSPKGQRNQPQHF	TGTGCCAGCTCCCCTAAGGGACAGCGCAATCAGCCCCAGCATTTT
many	TRBV5-1	TRBJ2-7	TRBD2	CASSLGTSGTRSYEQYF	TGCGCCAGCAGCTTGGGGACTAGCGGGACCCGTTCTTACGAGCAGTACTTC
NA	TRBV10-3	TRBJ2-3	TRBD1	CAIRADRGRGTDTQYF	TGTGCCATCAGAGCAGACAGGGGGCGCGGCACAGATACGCAGTATTTT
NA	TRBV19	TRBJ2-1	NA	CASSSSTHNEQFF	TGTGCCAGTAGTAGTTCGACTCACAATGAGCAGTTCTTC
NA	TRBV7-2	TRBJ1-2	NA	CASSSPAGFYGYTF	TGTGCCAGCAGTTCTCCTGCGGGGTTCTATGGCTACACCTTC
NA	TRBV30	TRBJ2-1	NA	CAWSVLIEQFF	TGTGCCTGGAGTGTACTAATTGAGCAGTTCTTC
once	TRBV7-2	TRBJ1-2	NA	CASSLVQGTGGYTF	TGTGCCAGCAGCTTAGTACAGGGAACGGGGGGCTACACCTTC
NA	TRBV7-9	TRBJ2-3	TRBD1	CASSVRRDRSTDTQYF	TGTGCCAGCAGCGTACGACGGGACAGAAGCACAGATACGCAGTATTTT
NA	TRBV7-6	TRBJ1-2	NA	CASSLTENYGYTF	TGTGCCAGCAGCTTGACAGAGAACTATGGCTACACCTTC
NA	TRBV2	TRBJ2-7	NA	CASSVRQEQYF	TGTGCCAGCAGTGTCAGGCAGGAGCAGTACTTC
NA	TRBV30	TRBJ2-7	TRBD1	CAWSFKGASYEQYF	TGTGCCTGGAGTTTTAAGGGGGCCTCCTACGAGCAGTACTTC
NA	TRBV4-3	TRBJ1-6	TRBD1	CASSQGDRGAGSPLHF	TGCGCCAGCAGCCAAGGGGACAGGGGCGCCGGTTCACCCCTCCACTTT
NA	TRBV29-1	TRBJ2-7	TRBD1	CSVAGGSIYEQYF	TGCAGCGTTGCAGGGGGTAGTATCTACGAGCAGTACTTC
NA	TRBV30	TRBJ1-4	TRBD1	CAWRVRGREKLFF	TGTGCCTGGAGGGTCAGGGGGCGTGAAAAACTGTTTTTT
few	TRBV4-3	TRBJ1-6	NA	CASSQERSYNSPLHF	TGCGCCAGCAGCCAGGAGCGGTCCTATAATTCACCCCTCCACTTT